This T cell receptor beta chain was identified in a study of T cell repertoires in cytomegalovirus infection. Study-level information: Public TCR beta signatures provided an indication of both CMV infection and a matching HLA type.

As to this clonotype: Its antigen remains unknown.

TCRdb re-analysed the reads in MiXCR, keeping a single row per CDR3 protein. This sample carries some 400,000 distinct CDR3 sequences, under 40% of them seen once, and the ten largest clones take roughly an eighth. The germline V gene has CDR1 SGHVS and CDR2 FQNEAQ. V lost 2 bases to trimming and J lost 8 bases, with 7 bases between them. The CDR3 consists of 13 residues. Study-level results: Identification of carriers of CMV plus the relevant HLA was performed using cumulative public TCR beta family frequency. Ex vivo, HLA-C-restricted CMV-specific TCR beta clonotypes prevailed over the rest of the response.

The sequence derives from a human donor in good health (CMV status not recorded). Some clones in this sample may be carry-over from other donors' samples. The chain carries TRBV7-8 and TRBJ1-6, with D hard to call. Material: PBMCs. Here the CDR3 reads CASSLQWDSPLHF. CDR3 DNA: TGTGCCAGCAGCTTACAGTGGGATTCACCCCTCCACTTT.